These 11 T cell receptor beta chains were all obtained from the same sample, sequenced in a study of cytomegalovirus exposure and HLA in healthy donors (dated by TCRdb to about 2017). The library was prepared using the immunoSEQ multiplex PCR assay. A mixture of 60 forward primers for TCR Vbeta segments and 13 reverse primers for TCR Jbeta segments was used in the multiplex PCR. Entries here come from immuneACCESS through TCRdb and include only in-frame sequences with V and J called. Some clones fail to appear in such tables; in the studies checked, an unresolved V gene covers under half of the shortfall, and the cause of the remainder is unknown. The sample yields around 180,000 clones; over 70% were counted once. The top ten hold 1.2% of the sample. Sequencing was performed on PBMCs. The receptors derive from a boy aged 2-15 years in good health and CMV-seronegative.

The chain joins TRBV19 to TRBJ2-5; 8 bases align to TRBD1. Germline V lookup: CDR1 LNHDA, CDR2 SQIVND (reference sequence). The V gene end was trimmed by 5 bases and the J gene end by 5 bases; junction bases not matched to a gene: 7. This CDR3 has 14 residues. CDR3 amino acids: CASSSDRGKETQYF. As DNA, the CDR3 is TGTGCCAGTAGTTCAGACAGGGGAAAGGAGACCCAGTACTTC.

The CDR3 DNA reads as TGTGCCAGTAGTATTCTCCGGAGCGGGGGGTCCGAGCAGTACGTC. Amino acid sequence: CASSILRSGGSEQYV. The V and J genes are TRBV19 and TRBJ2-7; 9 bases align to TRBD2. CDR1 is LNHDA and CDR2 is SQIVND in the germline V gene (reference sequence). This CDR3 comprises 15 residues. The ends lost 3 bases at V and 6 bases at J; junction bases unmatched: 9.

This clone has only one observation. J is TRBJ2-5 and V is TRBV5-5, with TRBD1 identical over 10 bases. Germline CDR1 SGHKS, CDR2 YYEKEE (reference sequence). After removal of 7 bases from V and 5 bases from J, the junction contained 8 bases not matched to a gene. This CDR3 comprises 14 residues. The CDR3 sequence is CASYRQGAGETQYF. The CDR3 DNA is TGTGCCAGCTATCGACAGGGGGCAGGGGAGACCCAGTACTTC.

The CDR3 spells CASSTSRQSSYNEQFF. The CDR3 DNA follows: TGTGCCAGCAGCACCTCTAGGCAGAGCTCCTACAATGAGCAGTTCTTC. This chain uses TRBV21-1 with TRBJ2-1; TRBD2 reflects the table's D call only, with no check against the DNA. TRBV21-1 is annotated as a pseudogene. This CDR3 comprises 16 residues.

This clone was recorded a few times. The rearrangement joins TRBV15 to TRBJ1-1; possibly TRBD1 for D (6 bases). V lost 1 base, J lost 0 bases, and 9 bases lay in between. The CDR3 totals 15 residues. Germline V CDR1 and CDR2: LNHNV, YYDKDF (reference sequence). The CDR3 loop reads CATSRGGQLNTEAFF. CDR3 DNA sequence: TGTGCCACCAGCAGAGGAGGACAGTTGAACACTGAAGCTTTCTTT.

The V and J genes are TRBV7-8 and TRBJ1-1, with 8 positions matching TRBD1. CDR1 and CDR2 from the germline V gene are SGHVS and FQNEAQ. This CDR3 has 17 amino acids. With V trimmed by 5 bases and J by 10 bases, 21 bases remained unmatched. The CDR3 loop reads CASSQDTRTGKTLRAFF. The CDR3, as DNA: TGTGCCAGCAGCCAAGATACTAGGACAGGGAAAACTCTGCGAGCTTTCTTT.

The J gene is TRBJ2-3, the V gene TRBV4-1; tentatively, D is TRBD1 (6 bases). Germline assignment: CDR1 MGHRA and CDR2 YSYEKL. V was cut by 3 bases and J by 0 bases, with 13 bases left in between. CDR3 length equals 16 residues. Here the CDR3 DNA reads TGCGCCAGCAGCCAGCCAGGGGAATCTAGCACAGATACGCAGTATTTT. This codes for CASSQPGESSTDTQYF.

The sample holds a few counts of this clone. This sequence joins TRBV21-1 and TRBJ2-7; the DNA was not compared with TRBD1, the D call given in the table. TRBV21-1 is flagged as a pseudogene. CDR3 size: 18 residues. CDR3 sequence (DNA): TGTGCCAGCAGCAAAGAAACAGGGGAGCGGAAAAACACCTACGAGCAGTACGTC. Translating it yields CASSKETGERKNTYEQYV.

V usage is TRBV6-1 and J usage is TRBJ2-5; possible D gene TRBD2, 7 bases. Trimming cost V 6 bases and J 1 base, with 12 bases left between them. The germline gives CDR1 MNHNS, CDR2 SASEGT. This CDR3 is built from 14 residues. CDR3 sequence: CASRGASGQETQYF. The DNA for the CDR3 is TGTGCCAGCAGGGGGGCTAGCGGCCAAGAGACCCAGTACTTC.

This clone was seen more than once but under ten times. The CDR3 region has the DNA TGCGCCAGCAGCCAATTCATGCGGGGACTAGCGGATTCCTACGAGCAGTACTTC. Its translation: CASSQFMRGLADSYEQYF. The gene calls are TRBV5-1 and TRBJ2-7; 11 positions agree with TRBD2. The junction had 13 bases not matched to a gene; V was cut back by 4 bases and J by 1 base. This CDR3 region has 18 residues. Germline CDR1 is SGHRS and CDR2 is YFSETQ.

The CDR3 DNA sequence: TGTGCCTGGACCGACAGGGGGAGCGGCTACACCTTC. It is translated as CAWTDRGSGYTF. The chain combines TRBV30 with TRBJ1-2; 9 bases are a match to TRBD1. The V gene end was trimmed by 4 bases and the J gene end by 8 bases; junction bases not matched to a gene: 5. The CDR3 length is 12 residues. The germline V gene encodes CDR1 GTSNPN and CDR2 SVGIG (reference sequence).